The 25 T cell receptor beta chains listed next were all sequenced from one sample in a study of technical replicates of blood from a few donors (TCRdb year 2017). Libraries were built with the immunoSEQ multiplex PCR assay. Drawn from immuneACCESS, this table holds only the in-frame rearrangements with V and J called that TCRdb kept. Clones are partly lost; checked studies trace under half to an unresolved V gene and leave the rest unexplained. The sample data list approximately 70,000 clones, and roughly 92% of these were observed just once. The biggest ten clones account for 4.7% of the sample. The source material was PBMCs. The receptors derive from a human donor in good health. Some clones in this sample may be carry-over from other donors' samples.

The rearrangement joins TRBV30 to TRBJ2-5, with a possible D match to TRBD2 (7 bases). Germline CDR1 is GTSNPN and CDR2 is SVGIG (reference sequence). V was pared by 4 bases and J by 5 bases, with 20 bases between. The CDR3 consists of 15 residues. This CDR3 reads CAWTKGRGAVETQYF. CDR3 in DNA: TGTGCCTGGACAAAAGGCCGGGGGGCGGTTGAGACCCAGTACTTC.

This clone was seen more than once but under ten times. In DNA, the CDR3 is TGTGCCAGCGGGGGGGGGAATAAAAACATTCAGTACTTC. This encodes CASGGGNKNIQYF. The rearrangement joins TRBV6-5 to TRBJ2-4; 7 bases match TRBD2. The germline gives CDR1 MNHEY, CDR2 SVGAGI. The CDR3 runs 13 residues. The ends lost 8 bases at V and 4 bases at J; junction bases unmatched: 5.

This rearrangement joins TRBV5-6 to TRBJ1-2; 7 bases map to TRBD1. The CDR3 sequence is 15 residues long. Germline CDR1 reads SGHDT; CDR2 reads YYEEEE. With 4 bases clipped from V and 4 bases from J, the junction kept 10 bases outside the gene matches. The CDR3 protein is CASSKSARGFYGYTF. DNA for the CDR3: TGTGCCAGCAGCAAATCGGCCAGGGGGTTCTATGGCTACACCTTC.

This clone was seen a single time. Written as DNA, the CDR3 is TGTGCCAGCCAGACGGACTCCCGAAACACCATATATTTT. Its protein product is CASQTDSRNTIYF. This chain connects TRBV6-1 to TRBJ1-3; D uncertain. Germline assignment: CDR1 MNHNS and CDR2 SASEGT. V dropped 8 bases and J dropped 5 bases, with 13 bases sitting between them. This CDR3 has 13 amino acids.

J is TRBJ2-1 and V is TRBV7-2, with TRBD1 as a possible D gene (6 bases). Trimming removed 5 bases at V and 8 bases at J, with 22 bases between. Germline CDR1 reads SGHTA; CDR2 reads FQGNSA. The CDR3 loop spans 16 amino acids. The CDR3 DNA reads as TGTGCCAGCAGCGAACCCGGCAGGGGTTTTGGTCATGAGCAGTTCTTC. Protein: CASSEPGRGFGHEQFF.

The chain is built from TRBV18 and TRBJ1-4; D remains unclear. Germline CDR1 KGHSH, CDR2 LQKENI. The CDR3 loop spans 15 amino acids. V was trimmed by 0 bases and J by 7 bases, leaving 12 bases between them. The CDR3 here is CASSPPEGEGEKLFF. The CDR3 DNA follows: TGTGCCAGCTCACCACCGGAGGGCGAGGGTGAAAAACTGTTTTTT.

V usage is TRBV6-4 and J usage is TRBJ2-5; 7 bases agree with TRBD2. The V segment lost 8 bases and the J segment 0 bases; nucleotides outside the gene matches: 6. The germline V gene encodes CDR1 MRHNA and CDR2 SNTAGT. The CDR3 consists of 14 residues. The CDR3 spells CASGLADYQETQYF. As DNA, the CDR3 is TGTGCCAGCGGGCTAGCGGATTACCAAGAGACCCAGTACTTC.

The chain has TRBV7-9 and TRBJ2-6; 11 nucleotides match TRBD1. The germline gives CDR1 SEHNR, CDR2 FQNEAQ (reference sequence). The CDR3 has 17 amino acids. The V segment lost 5 bases and the J segment 4 bases; nucleotides outside the gene matches: 7. The CDR3 nucleotides read TGTGCCAGCAGCCAGCGGACAGGGGGCTACGGGGCCAACGTCCTGACTTTC. Its translation is CASSQRTGGYGANVLTF.

The chain links TRBV19 to TRBJ1-2, with D uncertain. CDR3 length: 16 amino acids. Germline V gene sequence: CDR1 LNHDA, CDR2 SQIVND (reference sequence). The V end was cut by 3 bases, the J end by 2 bases, with 16 bases between. CDR3 nucleotides: TGTGCCAGTAGTATCTCTCAGGTCGGTGTCAACTATGGCTACACCTTC. Protein: CASSISQVGVNYGYTF.

The gene calls are TRBV7-2 and TRBJ2-1, with 9 bases lining up with TRBD1. The germline V gene has CDR1 SGHTA and CDR2 FQGNSA. J gave up 1 base and V 6 bases, and 7 bases lay outside the gene matches. The CDR3 runs to 16 residues. The CDR3 sequence is CASSNRGTGSYNEQFF. CDR3 DNA: TGTGCCAGCAGTAATCGTGGGACAGGGTCCTACAATGAGCAGTTCTTC.

This chain links TRBV7-9 with TRBJ2-7, with TRBD2 matching over 10 bases. CDR1 is SEHNR, CDR2 FQNEAQ, per germline (reference sequence). The CDR3 contains 16 residues. Unmatched junction bases numbered 4, after V lost 1 base and J lost 1 base. The CDR3 protein is CASSLGASGSSYEQYF. The CDR3 bases are TGTGCCAGCAGCTTAGGGGCTAGCGGGAGTTCCTACGAGCAGTACTTC.

The chain employs TRBV7-2 and TRBJ1-6; the match to TRBD1 covers 10 bases. This CDR3 is 17 amino acids long. Germline lookup yields CDR1 SGHTA and CDR2 FQGNSA. V dropped 4 bases and J dropped 7; count of bases not matched to a gene: 10. CDR3 region: CASSSQGQGLLNSPLHF. The CDR3 coding sequence is TGTGCCAGCAGCTCCCAGGGACAGGGGTTACTAAATTCACCCCTCCACTTT.

The V gene is TRBV4-3, the J gene TRBJ1-3; D not certain. The CDR3 has 15 amino acids. The germline V gene has CDR1 LGHNA and CDR2 YSLEER. The ends were cut back, 0 bases at V and 3 bases at J, with 9 bases in the middle. This CDR3 reads CASSQERESGNTIYF. As DNA, the CDR3 is TGCGCCAGCAGCCAAGAACGGGAAAGTGGAAACACCATATATTTT.

The genes are TRBV16 and TRBJ1-1; TRBD1 is a possible D gene (6 bases). The germline V and J ends were trimmed by 0 bases and 5 bases, with 7 bases remaining between them. This CDR3 spans 13 amino acids. In germline, CDR1 is KGHSY, CDR2 FQNENV. The CDR3 spells CASSQSQGTEAFF. In nucleotides, the CDR3 is TGTGCCAGCAGCCAATCGCAGGGGACTGAAGCTTTCTTT.

For the CDR3, the DNA is TGTGCCAGCAGCTCCCGCGCGGGACAGGGGAACACTGAAGCTTTCTTT. Translation gives CASSSRAGQGNTEAFF. The chain employs TRBV7-9 and TRBJ1-1, with 9 bases lining up with TRBD1. The CDR3 runs 16 residues. Losses at the gene ends were 4 bases for V and 1 base for J; bases not matched to a gene: 7. Germline CDR1 is SEHNR and CDR2 is FQNEAQ (reference sequence).

The V gene is TRBV25-1, the J gene TRBJ2-5; D gene unclear. The V end was cut by 2 bases, the J end by 5 bases, with 3 bases between. CDR1 is MGHDK and CDR2 is SYGVNS in the germline V gene. The CDR3 length is 11 residues. Here the CDR3 DNA reads TGTGCCAGCAGTGAAGAGGAGACCCAGTACTTC. It codes for CASSEEETQYF.

This sequence joins TRBV6-6 and TRBJ2-3; tentatively, D is TRBD2 (5 bases). CDR1 MNHNY and CDR2 SVGAGI come from the germline V gene (reference sequence). The CDR3 contains 14 residues. V shed 7 bases and J shed 2 bases, with 13 bases lying between them. The CDR3: CASNPGKLTDTQYF. CDR3 coding DNA: TGTGCCAGCAACCCCGGGAAGCTCACAGATACGCAGTATTTT.

The chain joins TRBV9 to TRBJ1-5; D is unresolved. Per the germline V gene, CDR1 is SGDLS and CDR2 is YYNGEE. V shed 3 bases and J shed 9 bases, with 10 bases lying between them. There are 12 residues in the CDR3. The CDR3: CASSGSGGPQHF. The CDR3 nucleotides read TGTGCCAGCAGCGGAAGCGGTGGGCCCCAGCATTTT.

The V call is TRBV9, the J call TRBJ2-3; D is unresolved. The ends were cut back, 0 bases at V and 1 base at J, with 15 bases in the middle. This CDR3 is 17 amino acids long. The germline gives CDR1 SGDLS, CDR2 YYNGEE. The CDR3: CASSVGALTERTDTQYF. In DNA, the CDR3 is TGTGCCAGCAGCGTAGGAGCGCTGACCGAGCGCACAGATACGCAGTATTTT.

This sequence joins TRBV9 and TRBJ2-3; 8 nucleotides align to TRBD2. This CDR3 has 15 amino acids. Germline V CDR1 and CDR2: SGDLS, YYNGEE. The trim removed 5 bases at V and 5 bases at J, leaving 10 bases unmatched. CDR3: CASSLSGGQRDTQYF. The CDR3 DNA follows: TGTGCCAGCAGTCTTTCGGGGGGGCAAAGAGATACGCAGTATTTT.

The chain joins TRBV7-9 to TRBJ2-3; 9 bases match TRBD2. Germline values: CDR1 SEHNR, CDR2 FQNEAQ (reference sequence). V shed 3 bases, J shed 1 base, and the junction held 2 bases outside the gene matches. The CDR3 has 15 amino acids. CDR3 residues: CASSLSSGGTDTQYF. As DNA, the CDR3 is TGTGCCAGCAGCTTGTCTAGCGGGGGCACAGATACGCAGTATTTT.

The chain has TRBV10-3 and TRBJ1-1; TRBD1 aligns across 8 bases. CDR1 and CDR2 from the germline V gene are ENHRY and SYGVKD. The trim removed 7 bases at V and 1 base at J, leaving 5 bases unmatched. The CDR3 length is 14 residues. CDR3 amino acids: CAITLGQENTEAFF. CDR3 in DNA: TGTGCCATCACCTTGGGACAGGAGAACACTGAAGCTTTCTTT.

V gene TRBV27 combines with J gene TRBJ1-1; 9 nucleotides line up with TRBD1. Germline CDR1 MNHEY, CDR2 SMNVEV (reference sequence). Germline trimming cut 5 bases from V and 13 bases from J; bases unmatched to any gene: 11. There are 13 residues in the CDR3. CDR3 sequence (DNA): TGTGCCAGCAGTCGCCGTGGGACAGGGTTTCTTTTCTTT. This gives the protein CASSRRGTGFLFF.

This chain uses TRBV5-3 with TRBJ1-3, with a weak D call TRBD1 (5 bases). TRBV5-3 is an ORF; its function is uncertain. Trimming left V 1 base short and J 4 bases short, with 18 bases between. The CDR3 spans 17 residues. CDR3 in DNA: TGTGCCAGAAGCTTGAGCGAAAGGGGCGGTGGCGGAAACACCATATATTTT. This encodes CARSLSERGGGGNTIYF.

The gene calls are TRBV6-4 and TRBJ2-2, with 12 bases aligning to TRBD1. This CDR3 has 15 residues. V shed 2 bases and J 7 bases; nucleotides not matched to a gene: 2. Germline CDR1 is MRHNA and CDR2 is SNTAGT. CDR3 nucleotide sequence: TGTGCCAGCAGTGACGGGACAGGGGGCGTCGGGGAGCTGTTTTTT. Translated, it gives CASSDGTGGVGELFF.